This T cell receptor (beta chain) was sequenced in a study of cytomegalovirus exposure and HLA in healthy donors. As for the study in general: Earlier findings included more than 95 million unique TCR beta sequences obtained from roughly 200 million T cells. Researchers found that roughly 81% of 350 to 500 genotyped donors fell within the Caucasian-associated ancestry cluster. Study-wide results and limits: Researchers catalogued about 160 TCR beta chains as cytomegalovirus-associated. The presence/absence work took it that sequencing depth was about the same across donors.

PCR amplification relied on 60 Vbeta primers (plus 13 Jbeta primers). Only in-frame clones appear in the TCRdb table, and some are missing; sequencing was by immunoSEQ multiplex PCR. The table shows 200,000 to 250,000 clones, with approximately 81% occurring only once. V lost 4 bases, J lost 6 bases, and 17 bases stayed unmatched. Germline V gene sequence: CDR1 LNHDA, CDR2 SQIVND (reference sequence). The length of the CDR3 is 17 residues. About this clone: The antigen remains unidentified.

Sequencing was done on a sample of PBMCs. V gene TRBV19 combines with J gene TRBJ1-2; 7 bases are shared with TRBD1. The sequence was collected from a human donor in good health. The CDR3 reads CASSTTRDSRFRDGYTF. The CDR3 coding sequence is TGTGCCAGTAGTACAACACGGGACAGCCGGTTTCGGGATGGCTACACCTTC.